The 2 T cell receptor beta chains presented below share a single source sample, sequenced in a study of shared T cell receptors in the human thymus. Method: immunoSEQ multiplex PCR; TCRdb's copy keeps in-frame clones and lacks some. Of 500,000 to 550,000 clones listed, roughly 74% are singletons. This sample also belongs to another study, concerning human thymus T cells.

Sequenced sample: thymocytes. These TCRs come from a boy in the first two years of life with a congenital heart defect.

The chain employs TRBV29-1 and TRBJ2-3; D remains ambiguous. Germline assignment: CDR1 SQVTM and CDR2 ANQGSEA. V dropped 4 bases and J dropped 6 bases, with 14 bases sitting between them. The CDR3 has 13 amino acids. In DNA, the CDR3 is TGCAGCGTTGGGGCCTGTTCACGCGATACGCAGTATTTT. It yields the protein CSVGACSRDTQYF.

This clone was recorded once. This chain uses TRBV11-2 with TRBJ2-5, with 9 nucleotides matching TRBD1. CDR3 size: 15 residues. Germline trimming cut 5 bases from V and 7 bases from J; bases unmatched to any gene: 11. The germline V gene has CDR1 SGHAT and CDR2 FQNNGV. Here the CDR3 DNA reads TGTGCCAGCAGCCTCCGGGACAGGGCATTTGGGACCCAGTACTTC. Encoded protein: CASSLRDRAFGTQYF.